Below, 20 T cell receptor beta chains from the same sample are listed, as sequenced in a study of sequential checkpoint blockade in melanoma. Treatment defined: randomized to nivolumab then ipilimumab (arm A) or the reverse (arm B). The repertoire was sequenced with immunoSEQ multiplex PCR; TCRdb's copy has only in-frame clones and lacks some. The sample shows over 15,000 clones, roughly four fifths of them seen only once. The source was CD8+ T cells sorted from blood (inferred from file names), collected from a patient given nivolumab and ipilimumab in sequence. These receptors came from a human donor with melanoma.

V gene TRBV30 combines with J gene TRBJ2-7; perhaps TRBD1 as D (5 bases). The CDR3 runs to 13 residues. The ends were cut back, 3 bases at V and 0 bases at J, with 9 bases in the middle. CDR1 is GTSNPN and CDR2 is SVGIG in the germline V gene (reference sequence). The CDR3 spells CAWRSRDSYEQYF. As DNA, the CDR3 is TGTGCCTGGAGGTCCAGGGACTCCTACGAGCAGTACTTC.

V gene TRBV7-9 combines with J gene TRBJ2-2; 9 bases match TRBD1. CDR1 SEHNR and CDR2 FQNEAQ come from the germline V gene (reference sequence). The CDR3 is made up of 16 amino acids. V shed 5 bases, J shed 2 bases, and the junction held 6 bases outside the gene matches. The CDR3 DNA sequence: TGTGCCAGCAGCCTGGACAGGGGCCCTAACACCGGGGAGCTGTTTTTT. Protein: CASSLDRGPNTGELFF.

In its sample, this clone was seen once. V and J are TRBV27 and TRBJ1-5; the D gene is possibly TRBD1 (5 bases). Per the germline V gene, CDR1 is MNHEY and CDR2 is SMNVEV (reference sequence). The V gene lost 5 bases and the J gene lost 0 bases, with 11 bases spanning the gap. The CDR3 spans 15 residues. The CDR3 DNA follows: TGTGCCAGCAGTCCCGACAGATATAGCAATCAGCCCCAGCATTTT. Protein: CASSPDRYSNQPQHF.

The rearrangement joins TRBV7-9 to TRBJ1-5, with D possibly being TRBD1 (5 bases). The CDR3 length is 14 residues. Trimming pared 3 bases from V and 4 bases from J, leaving 10 bases between. CDR1 SEHNR and CDR2 FQNEAQ come from the germline V gene (reference sequence). The CDR3, as DNA: TGTGCCAGCAGCTTTTCAGGGACTAATCAGCCCCAGCATTTT. Encoded protein: CASSFSGTNQPQHF.

The rearrangement joins TRBV27 to TRBJ1-6; TRBD1 matches 8 bases. The CDR3 covers 15 residues. CDR1 is MNHEY and CDR2 is SMNVEV in the germline V gene (reference sequence). V dropped 2 bases and J dropped 6; count of bases not matched to a gene: 3. The DNA for the CDR3 is TGTGCCAGCAGTTTAGCGGGACAGGTTAATTCACCCCTCCACTTT. Its translation is CASSLAGQVNSPLHF.

V is TRBV2 and J is TRBJ2-4; 8 bases agree with TRBD2. V shed 6 bases, J shed 6 bases, and the junction held 16 bases outside the gene matches. The germline CDR1 and CDR2 sequences are SNHLY and FYNNEI. The CDR3 consists of 17 residues. The CDR3 nucleotides read TGTGCCAGCAGCGGCTTGACTAGCGCGAGGGGAGGAAACATTCAGTACTTC. Translated, it gives CASSGLTSARGGNIQYF.

This clone was recorded a few times. This chain uses TRBV6-5 with TRBJ1-6, with TRBD1 matching over 7 bases. The CDR3 covers 12 residues. J lost 14 bases, V lost 5 bases, and 6 bases had no gene match. Germline CDR1 reads MNHEY; CDR2 reads SVGAGI. The CDR3 DNA is TGTGCCAGCAGTCAAACAGGGGCGGCCCTCCACTTT. Its translation is CASSQTGAALHF.

The chain couples TRBV6-5 to TRBJ1-5; 9 bases line up with TRBD1. Trimming cost V 6 bases and J 6 bases; bases outside gene matches: 6. Germline CDR1 reads MNHEY; CDR2 reads SVGAGI. There are 14 residues in the CDR3. CDR3 residues: CASRGQGLGQPQHF. CDR3 DNA sequence: TGTGCCAGCAGAGGACAGGGGTTAGGTCAGCCCCAGCATTTT.

The chain couples TRBV15 to TRBJ1-2; possible D gene TRBD1, 6 bases. Germline-derived CDR1 and CDR2 are LNHNV and YYDKDF (reference sequence). V was pared by 3 bases and J by 2 bases, with 10 bases between. This CDR3 contains 14 residues. CDR3 loop: CATSRDRANYGYTF. CDR3 coding DNA: TGTGCCACCAGCAGGGACAGAGCGAACTATGGCTACACCTTC.

In DNA, the CDR3 is TGTGCCAGCAGTTACTCGGCGGCAGGGGACGAGCAGTACTTC. Protein product: CASSYSAAGDEQYF. The chain combines TRBV6-5 with TRBJ2-7; possibly TRBD1 for D (6 bases). Germline V gene sequence: CDR1 MNHEY, CDR2 SVGAGI. Between the trimmed V and J ends, which lost 0 bases and 5 bases, there was a span of 11 bases. CDR3 length: 14 amino acids.

This chain connects TRBV27 to TRBJ2-5; a weak D match, TRBD1 (6 bases). This CDR3 contains 15 residues. Germline assignment: CDR1 MNHEY and CDR2 SMNVEV (reference sequence). V was shortened by 4 bases and J by 3 bases, with 15 bases between the two germline ends. The CDR3: CASSSRDTEEETQYF. CDR3 DNA sequence: TGTGCCAGCAGTTCCAGGGACACAGAGGAAGAGACCCAGTACTTC.

This clone has a handful of counts. The chain uses TRBV6-4 and TRBJ1-2, with 7 bases aligning to TRBD1. Germline loops: CDR1 MRHNA, CDR2 SNTAGT. V shed 3 bases and J 6 bases; nucleotides not matched to a gene: 7. The CDR3 is made up of 14 amino acids. This chain's CDR3 is CASSEQRQGDGYTF. The CDR3 DNA reads TGTGCCAGCAGTGAACAGAGACAGGGAGATGGCTACACCTTC.

Note on this clone: In the same sample, other DNA sequences code for this CDR3. The chain carries TRBV12-2 and TRBJ2-4; TRBD2, as called in the table, went unchecked against the DNA. TRBV12-2 is designated a pseudogene. The CDR3 is 13 amino acids. The CDR3 is CASRITGKDIQYF. DNA for the CDR3: TGTGCAAGTCGCATCACGGGTAAAGACATTCAGTACTTC.

J is TRBJ2-1 and V is TRBV5-8; TRBD2 matches 9 bases. The CDR3 loop spans 15 amino acids. V dropped 0 bases and J dropped 8; count of bases not matched to a gene: 6. Germline values: CDR1 SGHTS, CDR2 YDEGEE. The CDR3 loop reads CASSLDLAGLDEQFF. CDR3 bases: TGTGCCAGCAGCTTGGACCTAGCGGGATTAGATGAGCAGTTCTTC.

V usage is TRBV7-8 and J usage is TRBJ2-7; 8 bases line up with TRBD2. In germline, CDR1 is SGHVS, CDR2 FQNEAQ. The junction had 5 bases not matched to a gene; V was cut back by 1 base and J by 0 bases. The CDR3 loop spans 16 amino acids. The CDR3 coding sequence is TGTGCCAGCAGCTTAGGCGTAGCGGGAAGCTCCTACGAGCAGTACTTC. The encoded protein is CASSLGVAGSSYEQYF.

This clone is a singleton in its sample. This chain connects TRBV27 to TRBJ1-5; 7 positions match TRBD1. The CDR3 totals 14 residues. Germline CDR1 and CDR2: MNHEY and SMNVEV (reference sequence). The ends lost 5 bases at V and 7 bases at J; junction bases unmatched: 8. The CDR3 loop reads CASSQGVMGQPQHF. In DNA form, the CDR3 reads TGTGCCAGCAGTCAGGGGGTCATGGGACAGCCCCAGCATTTT.

The chain is built from TRBV6-4 and TRBJ2-3; TRBD2 might be the D (7 bases). This CDR3 is 15 amino acids long. The V end lost 0 bases, the J end lost 7 bases, and 14 bases lay between the germline ends. CDR1 and CDR2 (germline): MRHNA, SNTAGT. The CDR3 protein is CASSDSGGGVNTQYF. As DNA, the CDR3 is TGTGCCAGCAGTGACTCGGGGGGGGGCGTGAATACGCAGTATTTT.

The chain recombines TRBV9 with TRBJ2-1; no firm D call. Germline CDR1 reads SGDLS; CDR2 reads YYNGEE. There are 12 residues in the CDR3. V dropped 3 bases and J dropped 7 bases, with 8 bases sitting between them. For the CDR3, the DNA is TGTGCCAGCAGCGCGACTGATAATGAGCAGTTCTTC. It encodes CASSATDNEQFF.

The chain joins TRBV6-1 to TRBJ2-7; D might be TRBD1 (6 bases). Trimming cost V 4 bases and J 2 bases, with 15 bases left between them. Per the germline V gene, CDR1 is MNHNS and CDR2 is SASEGT. This CDR3 region has 15 residues. CDR3: CASSGPRTDPYEQYF. The CDR3 nucleotides read TGTGCCAGCAGTGGACCGCGGACAGACCCCTACGAGCAGTACTTC.

This clone has a handful of counts. The V and J genes are TRBV7-9 and TRBJ2-5; no clear D gene. Trimming cost V 0 bases and J 5 bases, with 4 bases left between them. The CDR3 spans 12 residues. Per germline, CDR1 SEHNR and CDR2 FQNEAQ (reference sequence). CDR3 in amino acids: CASSLAGETQYF. The CDR3 nucleotides are TGTGCCAGCAGCTTAGCTGGCGAGACCCAGTACTTC.